This T cell receptor beta chain originates from a study of cytomegalovirus exposure and HLA in healthy donors. J was trimmed by 15 bases and V by 3 bases; bases with no gene match: 10. CDR3 length: 14 amino acids. CDR1 SGHRS and CDR2 YFSETQ come from the germline V gene. The table lists this clone with a few counts. TCRdb's copy holds only in-frame clones and misses some; the assay was immunoSEQ multiplex PCR. This sample has about 140,000 clones, with around 88% found just once. The rearrangement uses TRBV5-1 and TRBJ1-6; 9 bases map to TRBD1. This clonotype was obtained from a woman under 30 in good health and CMV-seropositive. Sequencing was carried out using PBMCs. This CDR3 reads CASSSPGQGRRLHF. For the CDR3, the DNA is TGCGCCAGCAGCTCACCGGGACAGGGTCGGCGCCTCCACTTT.